These T cell receptor beta chains were read from a single sample in a study of CD8 T cells in Susac syndrome. MiXCR, run by TCRdb on the immunoSEQ multiplex PCR reads, gives a single entry per CDR3 protein. Of roughly 200,000 distinct CDR3 sequences listed, approximately 95% are singletons. The sample consisted of CD4+ T cells from PBMCs. Receptors originate from a human donor with multiple sclerosis. Each CDR3 is given with its conserved first and last residue. Fields, in order: J gene, V gene, D gene, clone size, CDR3 DNA, CDR3 protein. D genes are given only for firm matches. The size field is filled for only some rows; it gives once, few, many or a size class.

TRBJ2-5 TRBV12-3/TRBV12-4 TRBD2 - TGTGCCAGCAGTTCACCGGGACTAGCGTCGCGGGCTCAGTACTTC CASSSPGLASRAQYF
TRBJ2-3 TRBV20-1 - - TGCAGTGCATACCCCCGGGACCACAGCACAGATACGCAGTATTTT CSAYPRDHSTDTQYF
TRBJ2-7 TRBV5-1 - - TGCGCCAGCAGCTTGGCCAGGGGTCCCCACGAGCAGTACTTC CASSLARGPHEQYF
TRBJ2-7 TRBV10-3 TRBD1 - TGTGCCATCAGTGACTCCGGGACAGGGGGGTCCTACGAGCAGTACTTC CAISDSGTGGSYEQYF
TRBJ1-6 TRBV12-3/TRBV12-4 - - TGTGCCAGCAGTTTAGCAGGGGACGATTCACCCCTCCACTTT CASSLAGDDSPLHF
TRBJ2-3 TRBV20-1 - once TGCAGTGCTAGAGATTATGGACTCGTCACAGATACGCAGTATTTT CSARDYGLVTDTQYF
TRBJ2-3 TRBV29-1 - - TGCAGCGTCCGACAGATCTTTACAGATACGCAGTATTTT CSVRQIFTDTQYF
TRBJ2-3 TRBV20-1 - - TGCAGTGTTACACCTAGCACAGATACGCAGTATTTT CSVTPSTDTQYF
TRBJ2-7 TRBV29-1 - - TGCAGCGTACGGAGTCCGGGGACCTACGAGCAGTACTTC CSVRSPGTYEQYF
TRBJ2-7 TRBV7-9 - - TGTGCCAGCAGCCCACGGGACGCAGGTGATCTCTACGAGCAGTACTTC CASSPRDAGDLYEQYF
TRBJ1-1 TRBV19 - - TGTGCCAGTAGTATATACGGGGGGAGCACTGAAGCTTTCTTT CASSIYGGSTEAFF
TRBJ2-5 TRBV5-4 - - TGTGCCAGCAGCTCTGGCTCATCGTGGACGACCCAGTACTTC CASSSGSSWTTQYF
TRBJ1-6 TRBV7-2 - - TGTGCCAGCAGGGATTCAGGGATTTCACCCCTCCACTTT CASRDSGISPLHF
TRBJ2-3 TRBV19 - - TGTGCCAGTGCCCCCTCTGGGCACCAAAGTACAGATACGCAGTATTTT CASAPSGHQSTDTQYF
TRBJ2-5 TRBV5-1 - - TGCGCCACGACTATCGACAGGGGAGGGCAAGAGACCCAGTACTTC CATTIDRGGQETQYF
TRBJ1-3 TRBV12-3/TRBV12-4 TRBD1 - TGTGCCAGCAGTAGGACAGGGATGAGCTCTGGAAACACCATATATTTT CASSRTGMSSGNTIYF
TRBJ2-6 TRBV2 - - TGTGCCAGCTCCTATGGCTCTGGGGCCAACGTCCTGACTTTC CASSYGSGANVLTF
TRBJ2-1 TRBV7-8 TRBD2 - TGTGCCAGCAGCTTAGCAGCGCTAGCGGGGGGCAATGAGCAGTTCTTC CASSLAALAGGNEQFF
TRBJ1-1 TRBV27 TRBD1 - TGTGCCAGCAGAATCTTAACAGGGGGCGGTTCTGGTGAAGCTTTCTTT CASRILTGGGSGEAFF
TRBJ1-4 TRBV3-1 - - TGTGCCAGCAGCCTCAATAATGAAAAACTGTTTTTT CASSLNNEKLFF
TRBJ1-5 TRBV30 - - TGTGCCTGGAGTGTAGGGGGGAGTCAGCCCCAGCATTTT CAWSVGGSQPQHF
TRBJ1-3 TRBV20-1 - - TGCAGTGCTAGAGATTATGGGGGCGTCTCTGGAAACACCATATATTTT CSARDYGGVSGNTIYF
TRBJ2-1 TRBV15 - - TGTGCCACCAGCAGAGATATCCGCAATGAGCAGTTCTTC CATSRDIRNEQFF
TRBJ1-1 TRBV20-1 - - TGCAGTGCTAGAGCCGCCCAGTCTGAAGCTTTCTTT CSARAAQSEAFF
TRBJ1-4 TRBV5-1 - - TGCGCCACCCCGCCCGGCAGGGGATTTGAAAAACTGTTTTTT CATPPGRGFEKLFF
TRBJ1-1 TRBV24-1 - - TGTGCCACCAGCGGGACGAACACTGAAGCTTTCTTT CATSGTNTEAFF
TRBJ2-1 TRBV12-3/TRBV12-4 - - TGTGCCAGCAGTTTATTCCCCATGGCGCAGTTCTTC CASSLFPMAQFF
TRBJ1-6 TRBV18 TRBD1 - TGTGCCAGCTCACGTGACAGGGACTATTCACCCCTCCACTTT CASSRDRDYSPLHF
TRBJ2-5 TRBV7-2 - few TGTGCCAGCAGTTTAGCTAGAGAGACCCAGTACTTC CASSLARETQYF
TRBJ1-2 TRBV29-1 - - TGCAGCGCTAACGGGGGGTCCTATGGCTACACCTTC CSANGGSYGYTF
TRBJ2-1 TRBV20-1 - - TGCAGTGCTACCGGCCAGGGGCTGCGAAGCTCCTACAATGAGCAGTTCTTC CSATGQGLRSSYNEQFF
TRBJ2-1 TRBV29-1 TRBD1 - TGCAGCGCTGACAGGGGGCTTTCCTACAATGAGCAGTTCTTC CSADRGLSYNEQFF
TRBJ2-3 TRBV10-3 TRBD2 - TGTGCCATCAGTGAGCAAGCGGGGGGGCCGGCAGATACGCAGTATTTT CAISEQAGGPADTQYF
TRBJ1-2 TRBV15 - - TGTGCCACCAGCACCCTTACCGGCTACACCTTC CATSTLTGYTF
TRBJ1-2 TRBV30 - - TGTGCCTGGAGTAAACGTGGGGAGAACTATGGCTACACCTTC CAWSKRGENYGYTF
TRBJ1-1 TRBV18 - once TGTGCCAGCTCACCTCAGAGACAAATGAACACTGAAGCTTTCTTT CASSPQRQMNTEAFF
TRBJ1-5 TRBV5-6 - - TGTGCCAGCAGCTTGGACCAAACCGGGCCCCAGCATTTT CASSLDQTGPQHF
TRBJ2-6 TRBV30 - - TGTGCCTGTAGCCCTGGGGCCAACGTCCTGACTTTC CACSPGANVLTF
TRBJ1-2 TRBV3-1 - - TGTGCCAGCAGCCAAGACCCGATTGGCGGCTACACCTTC CASSQDPIGGYTF
TRBJ1-5 TRBV6-1 - - TGTGCCAGCTCTAGGAGTGGCAATCAGCCCCAGCATTTT CASSRSGNQPQHF
TRBJ1-2 TRBV15 - - TGTGCCACCAGCGGAGAAGTTTGGTACGGTGGCTACACCTTC CATSGEVWYGGYTF
TRBJ1-2 TRBV6-6 - once TGTGCCAGCAGTCCTCGGGGGGGAGGCTACACCTTC CASSPRGGGYTF
TRBJ2-7 TRBV29-1 - - TGCAGCGCCACGATCGGTAGCTCCTACGAGCAGTACTTC CSATIGSSYEQYF
TRBJ1-5 TRBV16 - - TGTGCCAGCAGCCAATCAGGGGTAGAAAATCAGCCCCAGCATTTT CASSQSGVENQPQHF
TRBJ2-3 TRBV24-1 - - TGTGCCAGCGGGGACACAGATACGCAGTATTTT CASGDTDTQYF
TRBJ1-1 TRBV29-1 - - TGCAGCGTTGACTCGGCAGGAGGAGAAGCTTTCTTT CSVDSAGGEAFF
TRBJ1-1 TRBV20-1 - once TGCAGTGCTCTTAGAAACACTGAAGCTTTCTTT CSALRNTEAFF
TRBJ2-5 TRBV9 - - TGTGCCAGCAGCGAGGTAGGACTGACCAAAGAGACCCAGTACTTC CASSEVGLTKETQYF
TRBJ2-2 TRBV25-1 - - TGTGCCAGCAGTGGTACCGGGGAGCTGTTTTTT CASSGTGELFF
TRBJ1-2 TRBV7-3 TRBD1 - TGTGCCAGCAGCACGGACAGGGATGCCTATGGCTACACCTTC CASSTDRDAYGYTF
TRBJ1-1 TRBV5-4 TRBD1 - TGTGCCAGCAGCTGGGGACAGGGTGAAGCTTTCTTT CASSWGQGEAFF
TRBJ1-6 TRBV15 - - TGTGCCACCAGCAGAGGCCCGGGGTCACCCCTCCACTTT CATSRGPGSPLHF